This TCR beta chain originates from a study of post-analysis software for immune sequencing data. General observations from the study: Diversity measured as normalized Chao1 was significantly lower in multiple sclerosis patients than in controls. TRBV5-6, TRBV5-1 and TRBV20-1 were among 4 or 5 TRBV segments more frequent in patients than controls.

The TCR beta cDNA libraries carried unique molecular identifiers. TCRdb itself ran the PCR reads through MiXCR, one entry per CDR3 protein. The sample consists of hundreds of thousands of distinct CDR3 sequences, over 30% of them appearing once. Looked up from germline, CDR1 is ENHRY and CDR2 is SYGVKD. Trimming cost V 3 bases and J 12 bases; bases outside gene matches: 17. This CDR3 is built from 16 residues. Concerning this clonotype itself: The antigen remains unidentified.

J is TRBJ2-1 and V is TRBV10-3; 7 bases are a match to TRBD1. The receptor was isolated from a girl aged 2 to 9 with multiple sclerosis. Specimen: blood. This chain's CDR3 is CAISDLGGGTASGQFF. As DNA, the CDR3 is TGTGCCATCAGTGATCTAGGGGGTGGGACAGCGTCTGGGCAGTTCTTC.